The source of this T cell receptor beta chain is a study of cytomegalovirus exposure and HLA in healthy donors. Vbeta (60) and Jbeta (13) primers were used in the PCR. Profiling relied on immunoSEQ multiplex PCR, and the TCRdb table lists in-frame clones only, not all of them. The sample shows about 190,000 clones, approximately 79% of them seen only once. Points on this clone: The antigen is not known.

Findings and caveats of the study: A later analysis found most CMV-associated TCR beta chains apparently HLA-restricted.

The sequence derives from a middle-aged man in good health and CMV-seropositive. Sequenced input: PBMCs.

The CDR3 bases are TGTGCCAGCAGCTTACGGGCACCAGGGGATGGCTACACCTTC. Protein sequence: CASSLRAPGDGYTF. This chain joins TRBV7-9 and TRBJ1-2; D possibly corresponds to TRBD1 (6 bases). From germline, CDR1 is SEHNR and CDR2 FQNEAQ (reference sequence). V gave up 2 bases and J gave up 6 bases, with 13 bases separating them. The CDR3 has 14 amino acids.